This passage covers 31 T cell receptor beta chains from one sample sequenced in a study of cytomegalovirus exposure and HLA in healthy donors. The method was immunoSEQ multiplex PCR; TCRdb's version includes in-frame clones alone and lacks a portion of them. This table has about 120,000 clones, around 90% appearing once. Sequences were obtained from PBMCs. These receptors all stem from a woman under 30 in good health and CMV-seronegative.

The V call is TRBV7-8, the J call TRBJ2-3; 10 positions agree with TRBD2. From germline, CDR1 is SGHVS and CDR2 FQNEAQ. The V segment lost 1 base and the J segment 4 bases; nucleotides outside the gene matches: 5. The CDR3 contains 16 residues. In DNA, the CDR3 is TGTGCCAGCAGCTTAGGTCTAGCGGGAGTGTCAGATACGCAGTATTTT. It is translated as CASSLGLAGVSDTQYF.

The rearrangement links TRBV5-1 to TRBJ2-1; D is undetermined. The CDR3 sequence is 13 residues long. Deletions cut 4 bases from V and 6 bases from J, with 11 bases between. Germline CDR1 reads SGHRS; CDR2 reads YFSETQ. The CDR3 bases are TGCGCCAGCAGCCGCGTCTCCGGCAATGAGCAGTTCTTC. Amino acid sequence: CASSRVSGNEQFF.

The gene calls are TRBV7-2 and TRBJ2-3; D gene unclear. The CDR3 consists of 15 residues. V lost 1 base to trimming and J lost 2 bases, with 10 bases between them. Germline-derived CDR1 and CDR2 are SGHTA and FQGNSA. The CDR3 coding sequence is TGTGCCAGCAGCTTAGTAGCCTCCTCCACAGATACGCAGTATTTT. This translates into CASSLVASSTDTQYF.

This chain links TRBV28 with TRBJ2-3, with 12 bases fitting TRBD2. CDR1 is MDHEN and CDR2 is SYDVKM in the germline V gene. The CDR3 is 16 amino acids. Trimming at V came to 6 bases and at J to 5 bases, leaving 9 bases not matched to a gene. The CDR3 nucleotides read TGTGCCAGCAGCCCTACTAGACTAGCGGGAGTAGATACGCAGTATTTT. It specifies CASSPTRLAGVDTQYF. Variable domain in full (rest from reference TRBV28 and TRBJ2-3): DVKVTQSSRYLVKRTGEKVFLECVQDMDHENMFWYRQDPGLGLRLIYFSYDVKMKEKGDIPEGYSVSREKKERFSLILESASTNQTSMYLCASSPTRLAGVDTQYFGPGTRLTVL.

This clone came up a few times. The rearrangement uses TRBV18 and TRBJ1-2, with D maybe TRBD1 (6 bases). Trimming shortened V by 0 bases and J by 2 bases, and 10 bases separated the two germline ends. CDR3 size: 15 residues. CDR1 and CDR2 from the germline V gene are KGHSH and LQKENI. This chain's CDR3 is CASSPPATGNYGYTF. CDR3 DNA sequence: TGTGCCAGCTCACCACCCGCAACAGGGAACTATGGCTACACCTTC.

This chain uses TRBV18 with TRBJ2-5; 10 nucleotides agree with TRBD2. This CDR3 has 16 residues. Germline V gene lookup returns CDR1 KGHSH and CDR2 LQKENI. V was clipped by 4 bases and J by 3 bases; unmatched bases: 8. For the CDR3, the DNA is TGTGCCAGCTCACGGCGGGGAGCGGGAGGGGAAGAGACCCAGTACTTC. This codes for CASSRRGAGGEETQYF. The full variable domain, in which reference TRBV18 and TRBJ2-5 provide the parts outside the CDR3, is NAGVMQNPRHLVRRRGQEARLRCSPMKGHSHVYWYRQLPEEGLKFMVYLQKENIIDESGMPKERFSAEFPKEGPSILRIQQVVRGDSAAYFCASSRRGAGGEETQYFGPGTRLLVL.

CDR3: CATSYAASSYNEQFF. The DNA for the CDR3 is TGTGCCACCTCCTACGCAGCTAGCTCCTACAATGAGCAGTTCTTC. The V call is TRBV19, the J call TRBJ2-1, with no clear D. Germline V gene data show CDR1 as LNHDA and CDR2 as SQIVND (reference sequence). This CDR3 has 15 amino acids. Trimming removed 10 bases at V and 0 bases at J, with 16 bases between.

This chain joins TRBV6-5 and TRBJ1-4, with 10 bases that match TRBD1. The CDR3 length is 16 residues. The germline V gene encodes CDR1 MNHEY and CDR2 SVGAGI. The trim removed 2 bases at V and 8 bases at J, leaving 8 bases unmatched. CDR3 nucleotides: TGTGCCAGCAGTTACAGGGGGGGGACAGGGGACGAAAAACTGTTTTTT. Its protein product is CASSYRGGTGDEKLFF.

The chain employs TRBV7-8 and TRBJ2-3; TRBD1 matches at 9 bases. With 5 bases clipped from V and 2 bases from J, the junction kept 8 bases outside the gene matches. Germline loops: CDR1 SGHVS, CDR2 FQNEAQ. The CDR3 runs 16 residues. As DNA, the CDR3 is TGTGCCAGCAGCCCCCGGGACAGGGACCTCACAGATACGCAGTATTTT. Translated: CASSPRDRDLTDTQYF.

The chain links TRBV30 to TRBJ1-4; D may be TRBD1 (6 bases). The CDR3 has 14 amino acids. In germline, CDR1 is GTSNPN, CDR2 SVGIG (reference sequence). V shed 3 bases and J shed 8 bases, with 16 bases lying between them. The CDR3 loop is CAWSPGTPREKLFF. The CDR3 DNA reads TGTGCCTGGAGCCCTGGGACACCAAGAGAAAAACTGTTTTTT. The entire variable domain, with the rest obtained from reference TRBV30 and TRBJ1-4, is as follows: SQTIHQWPATLVQPVGSPLSLECTVEGTSNPNLYWYRQAAGRGLQLLFYSVGIGQISSEVPQNLSASRPQDRQFILSSKKLLLSDSGFYLCAWSPGTPREKLFFGSGTQLSVL.

Comment on this clone: This sample includes further DNA sequences coding for the same CDR3. V is TRBV5-1 and J is TRBJ2-3; no clear D. Germline lookup yields CDR1 SGHRS and CDR2 YFSETQ. Trimming took off 5 bases at V and 1 base at J, with 8 bases between the two ends. The CDR3 sequence is 13 residues long. CDR3 DNA sequence: TGCGCCAGCAGTCGACAAGGCACAGATACGCAGTATTTT. Encoded protein: CASSRQGTDTQYF.

The V gene is TRBV7-2, the J gene TRBJ1-5, with 7 bases identical to TRBD1. The CDR3 extends over 18 amino acids. The V and J ends lost 2 bases and 2 bases, in that order; junction bases with no gene match: 12. Germline lookup yields CDR1 SGHTA and CDR2 FQGNSA. CDR3 in DNA: TGTGCCAGCAGCTTATCGGGACAGATAACCTGGCGCAATCAGCCCCAGCATTTT. As protein: CASSLSGQITWRNQPQHF.

The table lists this clone with a few counts. The CDR3 here is CASSVEGTYAYEQYF. Here the CDR3 DNA reads TGTGCCAGCAGCGTAGAAGGGACTTATGCCTACGAGCAGTACTTC. The rearrangement uses TRBV9 and TRBJ2-7, with a weak D call TRBD2 (6 bases). Per germline, CDR1 SGDLS and CDR2 YYNGEE. V was pared by 0 bases and J by 2 bases, with 12 bases between. The CDR3 totals 15 residues.

A single count supports this clone. The chain is built from TRBV19 and TRBJ1-2; 8 nucleotides line up with TRBD1. This CDR3 comprises 13 residues. The germline gives CDR1 LNHDA, CDR2 SQIVND (reference sequence). Germline trimming cut 5 bases from V and 10 bases from J; bases unmatched to any gene: 9. CDR3 DNA: TGTGCCAGTAGTGTGACAGGGGAGAGCTTCTACACCTTC. It yields the protein CASSVTGESFYTF. Combining the CDR3 with reference TRBV19 and TRBJ1-2 gives the whole variable domain DGGITQSPKYLFRKEGQNVTLSCEQNLNHDAMYWYRQDPGQGLRLIYYSQIVNDFQKGDIAEGYSVSREKKESFPLTVTSAQKNPTAFYLCASSVTGESFYTFGSGTRLTVV.

The V call is TRBV6-1, the J call TRBJ2-7, with D possibly being TRBD2 (6 bases). The CDR3 spans 16 residues. CDR1 is MNHNS and CDR2 is SASEGT in the germline V gene. Trimming cost V 2 bases and J 2 bases, with 16 bases left between them. The CDR3 region is CASSEWAAGMAYEQYF. CDR3 sequence (DNA): TGTGCCAGCAGTGAATGGGCAGCGGGCATGGCCTACGAGCAGTACTTC.

This clone was detected once. The chain uses TRBV13 and TRBJ2-7; 7 bases are shared with TRBD2. This CDR3 comprises 14 residues. Germline values: CDR1 PRHDT, CDR2 FYEKMQ (reference sequence). Trimming at V came to 2 bases and at J to 3 bases, leaving 4 bases not matched to a gene. For the CDR3, the DNA is TGTGCCAGCAGCTTACGGACTAGAAACTACGAGCAGTACTTC. It codes for CASSLRTRNYEQYF.

The chain uses TRBV7-6 and TRBJ2-7, with 8 bases that match TRBD1. This CDR3 has 15 residues. V gave up 1 base and J gave up 3 bases; unmatched junction bases: 5. The germline V gene has CDR1 SGHVS and CDR2 FNYEAQ. For the CDR3, the DNA is TGTGCCAGCAGCTTAGAAGGGACAGGATTCTACGAGCAGTACTTC. This encodes CASSLEGTGFYEQYF. The full variable domain, completed using reference TRBV7-6 and TRBJ2-7, is GAGVSQSPRYKVTKRGQDVALRCDPISGHVSLYWYRQALGQGPEFLTYFNYEAQQDKSGLPNDRFSAERPEGSISTLTIQRTEQRDSAMYRCASSLEGTGFYEQYFGPGTRLTVT.

This clone has at least ten counts. The rearrangement links TRBV5-5 to TRBJ1-2; D is uncertain. Looked up from germline, CDR1 is SGHKS and CDR2 is YYEKEE (reference sequence). The CDR3 sequence is 14 residues long. The germline V and J ends were trimmed by 3 bases and 1 base, with 10 bases remaining between them. CDR3 region: CASSSDTFNYGYTF. Here the CDR3 DNA reads TGTGCCAGCAGCTCAGACACGTTTAACTATGGCTACACCTTC.

The chain couples TRBV28 to TRBJ2-5, with TRBD2 as a possible D gene (6 bases). Germline CDR1 is MDHEN and CDR2 is SYDVKM. Trimming left V 5 bases short and J 3 bases short, with 13 bases between. There are 14 residues in the CDR3. DNA for the CDR3: TGTGCCAGCAGTCCCCTAGCGCTGGAAGAGACCCAGTACTTC. Translated, it gives CASSPLALEETQYF.

The chain couples TRBV19 to TRBJ2-1; 10 nucleotides match TRBD2. V was clipped by 4 bases and J by 0 bases; unmatched bases: 0. Germline CDR1 and CDR2: LNHDA and SQIVND (reference sequence). The CDR3 has 15 residues. The CDR3 sequence: CASSTSGSSYNEQFF. CDR3 nucleotides: TGTGCCAGTAGTACTAGCGGGAGCTCCTACAATGAGCAGTTCTTC.

The V and J genes are TRBV5-1 and TRBJ2-3; TRBD1 matches at 9 bases. V trimming: 2 bases; J trimming: 3 bases; junction bases outside the gene matches: 4. CDR3 length: 15 amino acids. The V gene's germline CDR1 is SGHRS and CDR2 YFSETQ. CDR3 in amino acids: CASSFGGQGTDTQYF. The CDR3 DNA reads as TGCGCCAGCAGCTTTGGGGGACAGGGAACAGATACGCAGTATTTT.

This clone is a singleton in its sample. The chain has TRBV30 and TRBJ2-5; no clear D gene. Trimming took 1 base from V and 4 from J, leaving 10 bases between them. This CDR3 has 13 amino acids. CDR1 is GTSNPN and CDR2 is SVGIG in the germline V gene (reference sequence). The CDR3: CAWSDTLRETQYF. The CDR3 nucleotides are TGTGCCTGGAGTGATACCCTTAGAGAGACCCAGTACTTC.

The chain carries TRBV7-9 and TRBJ1-1; 8 nucleotides align to TRBD1. Trimming at V came to 5 bases and at J to 3 bases, leaving 5 bases not matched to a gene. In germline, CDR1 is SEHNR, CDR2 FQNEAQ (reference sequence). The CDR3 is made up of 14 amino acids. Here the CDR3 reads CASSLQTGDTEAFF. The CDR3 nucleotides read TGTGCCAGCAGCCTTCAGACAGGGGACACTGAAGCTTTCTTT.

The chain joins TRBV4-1 to TRBJ1-2; the D gene is possibly TRBD1 (6 bases). Trimming cost V 4 bases and J 3 bases, with 15 bases left between them. This CDR3 is built from 15 residues. Looked up from germline, CDR1 is MGHRA and CDR2 is YSYEKL. CDR3 in DNA: TGCGCCAGCAGCCCAAGGTTGGGGGCCGACTATGGCTACACCTTC. Protein: CASSPRLGADYGYTF.

The chain joins TRBV6-1 to TRBJ2-7, with 8 bases matching TRBD1. Germline values: CDR1 MNHNS, CDR2 SASEGT. Trimming took 6 bases from V and 3 from J; bases not matched to a gene: 7. The CDR3 is 14 amino acids. As DNA, the CDR3 is TGTGCCAGCAGCGCTAGGACAGGGAGCTACGAGCAGTACTTC. It specifies CASSARTGSYEQYF.

This chain links TRBV28 with TRBJ2-2, with 7 bases that match TRBD1. V shed 5 bases, J shed 5 bases, and the junction held 5 bases outside the gene matches. The CDR3 has 14 amino acids. Germline CDR1 MDHEN, CDR2 SYDVKM. This CDR3 is CASSTYRGTGELFF. CDR3 coding DNA: TGTGCCAGCAGTACATACAGGGGAACCGGGGAGCTGTTTTTT.

The chain is built from TRBV4-1 and TRBJ2-7; D might be TRBD1 (6 bases). The CDR3 covers 15 residues. Trimming removed 3 bases from V and 1 base from J, with 13 bases in between. Germline V gene sequence: CDR1 MGHRA, CDR2 YSYEKL. The CDR3 region has the DNA TGCGCCAGCAGCCACGAGACAGGCCTATCCTACGAGCAGTACTTC. Its protein is CASSHETGLSYEQYF.

This rearrangement joins TRBV7-9 to TRBJ2-5; tentatively, D is TRBD1 (6 bases). From germline, CDR1 is SEHNR and CDR2 FQNEAQ (reference sequence). This CDR3 region has 14 residues. Trimming took off 4 bases at V and 5 bases at J, with 14 bases between the two ends. Written as DNA, the CDR3 is TGTGCCAGCAGCTCACAGGGTCTCACGGAGACCCAGTACTTC. Its protein is CASSSQGLTETQYF.

The J gene is TRBJ2-5, the V gene TRBV21-1; no DNA check was done on the table's D call, TRBD2. TRBV21-1 represents a pseudogene. The CDR3 runs 16 residues. This CDR3 reads CASRPWTAGGQETQYF. CDR3 nucleotide sequence: TGTGCCAGCAGGCCGTGGACCGCGGGGGGCCAAGAGACCCAGTACTTC.

The chain is built from TRBV30 and TRBJ1-1, with D possibly being TRBD1 (5 bases). The V gene lost 2 bases and the J gene lost 8 bases, with 9 bases spanning the gap. Germline CDR1 GTSNPN, CDR2 SVGIG (reference sequence). The CDR3 extends over 11 amino acids. The CDR3 DNA reads TGTGCCTGGAGTCGACAGTTAGAAGCTTTCTTT. Translating it yields CAWSRQLEAFF.

Written as DNA, the CDR3 is TGTGCCAGCCGCCTTCCAGGCTGGTCCACTGAAGCTTTCTTT. Its translation is CASRLPGWSTEAFF. V usage is TRBV28 and J usage is TRBJ1-1, with no clear D. The CDR3 is 14 amino acids. Trimming took 8 bases from V and 4 from J, leaving 17 bases between them. Germline V gives CDR1 MDHEN, CDR2 SYDVKM.